This T cell receptor beta chain derives from a study of blood T cells in healthy people across ages. For the study at large: Roughly one uniquely barcoded beta molecule per two T cells was captured.

Using a J-beta primer mix together with a sample-barcoded 5' primer, a second PCR was run for about 6 to 12 cycles. Each CDR3 protein is one row after TCRdb ran MiXCR on the 5' RACE reads. Of 710,000 or so distinct CDR3 sequences in the sample, approximately 31% were seen once. Whole-study findings and limits: Greater diversity and more naive CD4+ cells were seen in long-lived donors than in aged donors. Per million T cells, TCR beta diversity dropped about linearly as age rose.

Ten or more counts support this clonotype. Its antigen remains unidentified. Aged about 6 to 90, donors were systemically healthy Caucasians from Russia. The sample taken for sequencing was blood. The origin of this receptor is a woman aged 80 or over in good health.

The CDR3 DNA reads as TGTGCCAGCAGTCCCGAGGGGAGGGTCCACAATGAGCAGTTCTTC. Translated: CASSPEGRVHNEQFF. The chain recombines TRBV6-5 with TRBJ2-1; the match to TRBD2 covers 7 bases. The CDR3 is made up of 15 amino acids. Germline V gives CDR1 MNHEY, CDR2 SVGAGI. Trimming at V came to 5 bases and at J to 5 bases, leaving 9 bases not matched to a gene.